The subject of this entry is one T cell receptor (beta chain). Its specificity is unknown. This sample is part of a study of identical twins. Study-wide results and caveats: Clonotypes of the beta chain that were abundant in cord blood carried fewer insertions (memory repertoires showed none). Cross-sectional statistical analysis was relied on for the conclusions, without the same donors being followed.

cDNA carried unique molecular identifiers, and a universal primer site was added by template switching. From the 5' RACE reads, TCRdb called clonotypes with MiXCR, one entry per CDR3 protein. Of about 1.7 million distinct CDR3 sequences in the sample, less than 40% were seen once. The CDR3 sequence is 13 residues long. Between the trimmed V and J ends, which lost 5 bases and 8 bases, there was a span of 15 bases. Germline-derived CDR1 and CDR2 are MGHDK and SYGVNS. The gene calls are TRBV25-1 and TRBJ1-2, with D possibly matching TRBD1 (6 bases). The sequenced sample was cord blood. The receptor was derived from a newborn girl in good health. In nucleotides, the CDR3 is TGTGCCAGCAGTTCTCAACAGGGAAGAGGCTACACCTTC. Amino acid sequence: CASSSQQGRGYTF.